Shown below are 27 T cell receptor beta chains from a single sample sequenced in a study of memory CD4+ T cells and cytomegalovirus serostatus. TCRdb keeps only in-frame clones here, not all; method: immunoSEQ multiplex PCR. This sample has about 56,000 clones, with about 80% found just once. Single viable CD3+CD4+CD8-CD45RO+ cells were sorted as the memory CD4+ T cells. The sample was memory CD4+ T cells from blood. The receptor set was obtained from an adult in good health and CMV-seropositive.

V and J are TRBV27 and TRBJ2-7; D uncertain. From germline, CDR1 is MNHEY and CDR2 SMNVEV (reference sequence). The CDR3 covers 14 residues. V lost 3 bases and J lost 7, with 16 bases in between. The CDR3 region has the DNA TGTGCCAGCAGTTTCCGGAGAATGGTGGGGGAGCAGTACGTC. This sequence encodes CASSFRRMVGEQYV.

A few counts support this clone. The chain carries TRBV7-9 and TRBJ2-5; TRBD1 or TRBD2 may be the D gene (7 bases each). V was cut by 4 bases and J by 2 bases, with 23 bases left in between. There are 18 residues in the CDR3. Germline loops: CDR1 SEHNR, CDR2 FQNEAQ (reference sequence). The CDR3 DNA sequence: TGTGCCAGCAGCTCCCTGGGGAGGGGGCGGAAGGGGCAAGAGACCCAGTACTTC. The encoded protein is CASSSLGRGRKGQETQYF. Full variable domain (rest looked up from reference TRBV7-9 and TRBJ2-5): DTGVSQNPRHKITKRGQNVTFRCDPISEHNRLYWYRQTLGQGPEFLTYFQNEAQLEKSRLLSDRFSAERPKGSFSTLEIQRTEQGDSAMYLCASSSLGRGRKGQETQYFGPGTRLLVL.

The chain employs TRBV9 and TRBJ2-2; D is perhaps TRBD1 (6 bases). Trimming removed 5 bases from V and 1 base from J, with 9 bases in between. This CDR3 region has 14 residues. The V gene's germline CDR1 is SGDLS and CDR2 YYNGEE. The CDR3 loop reads CASRQGGNTGELFF. In DNA, the CDR3 is TGTGCCAGCAGACAAGGGGGGAACACCGGGGAGCTGTTTTTT. Full variable domain (missing parts from reference TRBV9 and TRBJ2-2): DSGVTQTPKHLITATGQRVTLRCSPRSGDLSVYWYQQSLDQGLQFLIQYYNGEERAKGNILERFSAQQFPDLHSELNLSSLELGDSALYFCASRQGGNTGELFFGEGSRLTVL.

The chain combines TRBV30 with TRBJ1-2; 10 positions match TRBD1. The V gene's germline CDR1 is GTSNPN and CDR2 SVGIG (reference sequence). V trimming: 0 bases; J trimming: 5 bases; junction bases outside the gene matches: 3. This CDR3 has 14 amino acids. The CDR3 here is CAWSVGTGEYGYTF. The CDR3 nucleotides read TGTGCCTGGAGTGTGGGGACAGGGGAATATGGCTACACCTTC.

The chain joins TRBV18 to TRBJ2-1; D not certain. The V gene lost 6 bases and the J gene lost 7 bases, with 7 bases spanning the gap. This CDR3 region has 11 residues. The V gene's germline CDR1 is KGHSH and CDR2 LQKENI. The CDR3 loop reads CASSRSNEQFF. The DNA of the CDR3 is TGTGCCAGCTCTCGGAGTAATGAGCAGTTCTTC.

This clone has more than one count but fewer than ten. V is TRBV28 and J is TRBJ1-2; D is perhaps TRBD1 (6 bases). Germline V lookup: CDR1 MDHEN, CDR2 SYDVKM. This CDR3 contains 16 residues. V was shortened by 4 bases and J by 8 bases, with 23 bases between the two germline ends. In DNA form, the CDR3 reads TGTGCCAGCAGTTCCACAGGCGGAAGGGGGGGAGCGGGCTACACCTTC. Amino acids: CASSSTGGRGGAGYTF.

The chain employs TRBV1 and TRBJ2-5; the D call of TRBD2 is as the table states it, not checked on the DNA. TRBV1 is classified as a pseudogene. CDR3 size: 17 residues. The CDR3 reads CTSSQETSGRAGETQYF. CDR3 bases: TGCACCAGCAGCCAAGAGACTAGCGGGAGGGCCGGAGAGACCCAGTACTTC.

V gene TRBV7-2 combines with J gene TRBJ2-6; D uncertain. CDR1 SGHTA and CDR2 FQGNSA come from the germline V gene. Between the trimmed V and J ends, which lost 2 bases and 0 bases, there was a span of 5 bases. CDR3 length: 15 amino acids. CDR3 in amino acids: CASSLYNSGANVLTF. In DNA form, the CDR3 reads TGTGCCAGCAGCTTATACAACTCTGGGGCCAACGTCCTGACTTTC.

V and J are TRBV19 and TRBJ2-2, with 10 bases aligning to TRBD2. CDR3 length equals 19 residues. The germline gives CDR1 LNHDA, CDR2 SQIVND (reference sequence). The V and J ends lost 0 bases and 7 bases, in that order; junction bases with no gene match: 14. DNA of the CDR3: TGTGCCAGTAGTATAGAAGCTAGCGGGAGAAATATGAAGGGCGGGGAGCTGTTTTTT. Its translation: CASSIEASGRNMKGGELFF.

The genes are TRBV10-1 and TRBJ2-1, with TRBD2 identical over 10 bases. J gave up 1 base and V 4 bases, and 7 bases lay outside the gene matches. Germline CDR1 is WNHNN and CDR2 is SYGVQD (reference sequence). The length of the CDR3 is 17 residues. DNA of the CDR3: TGCGCCAGCAGTGGACCGGCTAGCGGGAGATCCTACAATGAGCAGTTCTTC. It yields the protein CASSGPASGRSYNEQFF.

The chain employs TRBV5-1 and TRBJ2-5, with D hard to call. The CDR3 loop spans 12 amino acids. Germline CDR1 reads SGHRS; CDR2 reads YFSETQ. V lost 4 bases and J 0 bases, leaving 4 bases between the germline ends. The CDR3, as DNA: TGCGCCAGCAGCGCCAACCAAGAGACCCAGTACTTC. It codes for CASSANQETQYF.

This chain uses TRBV19 with TRBJ2-1; maybe TRBD2 (6 bases). The CDR3 runs to 16 residues. Germline CDR1 LNHDA, CDR2 SQIVND (reference sequence). Trimming took off 4 bases at V and 1 base at J, with 14 bases between the two ends. The CDR3 nucleotides are TGTGCCAGTAGTACTCGGAGGGCTGGTTCCTACAATGAGCAGTTCTTC. Protein sequence: CASSTRRAGSYNEQFF.

This clone occurred once. This CDR3 is also generated by other DNA sequences in the sample. The chain links TRBV27 to TRBJ1-5; no clear D. Trimming took off 3 bases at V and 5 bases at J, with 8 bases between the two ends. The CDR3 spans 13 residues. The germline V gene encodes CDR1 MNHEY and CDR2 SMNVEV (reference sequence). Written as DNA, the CDR3 is TGTGCCAGCAGTTTGAAGGAATATCAGCCCCAGCATTTT. It translates to CASSLKEYQPQHF.

This clone appeared many times. The gene calls are TRBV7-2 and TRBJ2-2; D call uncertain. Trimming took off 5 bases at V and 1 base at J, with 5 bases between the two ends. This CDR3 is 13 amino acids long. CDR1 is SGHTA and CDR2 is FQGNSA in the germline V gene. CDR3 amino acids: CASSTMNTGELFF. The CDR3 nucleotides read TGTGCCAGCAGCACCATGAACACCGGGGAGCTGTTTTTT. The full variable domain, completed using reference TRBV7-2 and TRBJ2-2, is GAGVSQSPSNKVTEKGKDVELRCDPISGHTALYWYRQSLGQGLEFLIYFQGNSAPDKSGLPSDRFSAERTGGSVSTLTIQRTQQEDSAVYLCASSTMNTGELFFGEGSRLTVL.

The genes are TRBV7-9 and TRBJ1-1, with 7 bases aligning to TRBD1. Germline CDR1 is SEHNR and CDR2 is FQNEAQ (reference sequence). The CDR3 is made up of 14 amino acids. The J segment lost 3 bases and the V segment lost 11 bases, leaving 12 bases of the junction unmatched. CDR3 sequence reads: CADTPPGTDTEAFF. CDR3 DNA sequence: TGTGCCGATACACCACCGGGGACAGACACTGAAGCTTTCTTT.

V and J are TRBV5-6 and TRBJ2-1; D unclear. V gave up 4 bases and J gave up 1 base, with 6 bases separating them. The CDR3 contains 13 residues. The germline V gene encodes CDR1 SGHDT and CDR2 YYEEEE. CDR3: CASSVGSYNEQFF. The DNA of the CDR3 is TGTGCCAGCAGCGTCGGGTCCTACAATGAGCAGTTCTTC. Based on the CDR3 plus reference TRBV5-6 and TRBJ2-1, the full variable domain is DAGVTQSPTHLIKTRGQQVTLRCSPKSGHDTVSWYQQALGQGPQFIFQYYEEEERQRGNFPDRFSGHQFPNYSSELNVNALLLGDSALYLCASSVGSYNEQFFGPGTRLTVL.

The J gene is TRBJ2-2, the V gene TRBV9; D possibly corresponds to TRBD2 (6 bases). The CDR3 runs 18 residues. The V gene lost 3 bases and the J gene lost 2 bases, with 20 bases spanning the gap. Germline V lookup: CDR1 SGDLS, CDR2 YYNGEE. The CDR3 DNA reads as TGTGCCAGCAGCGCCCGAGGAAGCTTAGGGACTAACACCGGGGAGCTGTTTTTT. Its translation is CASSARGSLGTNTGELFF.

This chain links TRBV7-2 with TRBJ1-5; unclear D gene. The germline gives CDR1 SGHTA, CDR2 FQGNSA. The V end was cut by 1 base, the J end by 7 bases, with 5 bases between. This CDR3 comprises 12 residues. CDR3 bases: TGTGCCAGCAGCTTAGGTAGGCAGCCCCAGCATTTT. Residues: CASSLGRQPQHF.

This clone was observed a handful of times. One end of the junction does not line up with germline, which may come from a read error. This rearrangement joins TRBV7-2 to TRBJ2-1; 10 nucleotides agree with TRBD2. CDR3 length equals 14 residues. Germline V gene lookup returns CDR1 SGHTA and CDR2 FQGNSA. The CDR3 protein is CASSGRARGDEQFF. The CDR3 DNA sequence: TGTGCTAGCAGCGGGAGGGCTCGGGGGGATGAGCAGTTCTTC.

The V gene is TRBV9, the J gene TRBJ2-6, with D hard to call. CDR3 size: 15 residues. CDR1 is SGDLS and CDR2 is YYNGEE in the germline V gene. V lost 4 bases and J 0 bases, leaving 8 bases between the germline ends. The CDR3 DNA reads as TGTGCCAGCAGCCCCATGAACTCTGGGGCCAACGTCCTGACTTTC. The encoded protein is CASSPMNSGANVLTF.

This rearrangement joins TRBV18 to TRBJ2-7; 10 bases line up with TRBD1. V was pared by 0 bases and J by 5 bases, with 4 bases of the junction left unmatched. This CDR3 comprises 15 residues. CDR1 is KGHSH and CDR2 is LQKENI in the germline V gene. The CDR3 DNA reads TGTGCCAGCTCACCACCAGACAGGGGGCGTCACGAGCAGTACTTC. Its protein is CASSPPDRGRHEQYF.

The V call is TRBV7-2, the J call TRBJ2-2, with TRBD1 matching 10 bases. V shed 6 bases, J shed 3 bases, and the junction held 4 bases outside the gene matches. There are 15 residues in the CDR3. From germline, CDR1 is SGHTA and CDR2 FQGNSA. The CDR3 DNA sequence: TGTGCCAGCAGTAGACAGGGGGCCTACACCGGGGAGCTGTTTTTT. It codes for CASSRQGAYTGELFF.

The V call is TRBV5-6, the J call TRBJ2-7; 7 nucleotides line up with TRBD2. V lost 4 bases to trimming and J lost 2 bases; unmatched junction nucleotides: 6. CDR3 length equals 14 residues. Germline CDR1 reads SGHDT; CDR2 reads YYEEEE. In DNA form, the CDR3 reads TGTGCCAGCAGCGCACCGGGACTAACCTACGAGCAGTACTTC. Protein sequence: CASSAPGLTYEQYF.

V and J are TRBV6-1 and TRBJ2-7; D tentatively reads TRBD1 or TRBD2 (6 bases each). The CDR3 covers 18 residues. Germline V gene data show CDR1 as MNHNS and CDR2 as SASEGT. Deletions cut 1 base from V and 3 bases from J, with 22 bases between. The CDR3 nucleotides are TGTGCCAGCAGTGAAGGGGGGGCCAAGGTGGCCCGATTCTACGAGCAGTACTTC. Its protein product is CASSEGGAKVARFYEQYF.

The CDR3 nucleotides are TGTGCCATCAGTTCCAGCGGGCAAGAGACCCAGTACTTC. Translating it yields CAISSSGQETQYF. The V call is TRBV10-3, the J call TRBJ2-5, with a possible D match to TRBD2 (6 bases). The V and J ends lost 5 bases and 2 bases respectively, with 9 bases between them. Germline V gene sequence: CDR1 ENHRY, CDR2 SYGVKD. The CDR3 runs to 13 residues.

The chain employs TRBV29-1 and TRBJ1-1, with D uncertain. From germline, CDR1 is SQVTM and CDR2 ANQGSEA. CDR3 length equals 13 residues. Trimming took off 6 bases at V and 0 bases at J, with 11 bases between the two ends. The CDR3 DNA is TGCAGCGTGCTAGGCCTAATGAACACTGAAGCTTTCTTT. Translation: CSVLGLMNTEAFF.

The V gene is TRBV29-1, the J gene TRBJ2-5, with D possibly TRBD2 on 6 matching bases. With 6 bases removed from V and 5 bases from J, the gap between germline ends came to 16 bases. This CDR3 region has 13 residues. Germline V lookup: CDR1 SQVTM, CDR2 ANQGSEA. The CDR3 loop reads CSVGPTSTETQYF. As DNA, the CDR3 is TGCAGCGTGGGCCCGACTAGTACGGAGACCCAGTACTTC.